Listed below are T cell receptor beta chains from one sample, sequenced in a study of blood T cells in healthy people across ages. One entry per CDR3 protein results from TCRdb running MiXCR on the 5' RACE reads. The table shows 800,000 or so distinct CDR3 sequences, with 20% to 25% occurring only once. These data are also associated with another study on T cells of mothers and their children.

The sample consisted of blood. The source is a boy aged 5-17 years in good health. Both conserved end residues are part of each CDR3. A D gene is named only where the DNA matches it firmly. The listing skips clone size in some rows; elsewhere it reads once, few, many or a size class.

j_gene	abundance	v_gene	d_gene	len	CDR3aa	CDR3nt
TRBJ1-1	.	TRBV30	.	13	CAWMGAGNTEAFF	TGTGCCTGGATGGGGGCGGGGAACACTGAAGCTTTCTTT
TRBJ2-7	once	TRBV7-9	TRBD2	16	CASSPRGSGGTYEQYF	TGTGCCAGCAGCCCCCGGGGAAGCGGGGGGACTTACGAGCAGTACTTC
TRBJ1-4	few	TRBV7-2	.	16	CASSPQLGTTNEKLFF	TGTGCCAGCAGCCCACAGTTAGGAACAACTAATGAAAAACTGTTTTTT
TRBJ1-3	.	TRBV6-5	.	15	CASSTTVGVGNTIYF	TGTGCCAGCAGTACGACAGTAGGTGTTGGAAACACCATATATTTT
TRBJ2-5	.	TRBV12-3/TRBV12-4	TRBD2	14	CASSGRWGGETQYF	TGTGCCAGCAGTGGCCGTTGGGGGGGAGAGACCCAGTACTTC
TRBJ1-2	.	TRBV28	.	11	CASNARDGYTF	TGTGCCAGCAATGCCCGGGATGGCTACACCTTC
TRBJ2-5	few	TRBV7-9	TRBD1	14	CASSRDRSEETQYF	TGTGCCAGCAGCCGGGACAGATCAGAAGAGACCCAGTACTTC
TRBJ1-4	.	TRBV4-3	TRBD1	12	CASGDRVEKLFF	TGCGCCAGCGGAGACAGGGTTGAGAAACTGTTTTTT
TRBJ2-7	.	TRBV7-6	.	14	CASSLVLGAHEQYF	TGTGCCAGCAGCTTAGTTCTGGGTGCCCACGAGCAGTACTTC
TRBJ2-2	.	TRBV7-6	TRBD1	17	CASSLVVQGQVTGELFF	TGTGCCAGCAGCTTAGTGGTACAGGGGCAGGTCACCGGGGAGCTGTTTTTT
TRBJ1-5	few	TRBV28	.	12	CASKDSNQPQHF	TGTGCCAGTAAGGATAGCAATCAGCCCCAGCATTTT
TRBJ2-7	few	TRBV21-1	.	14	CASTPTEGGHEQYF	TGTGCCAGCACCCCGACAGAGGGCGGCCACGAGCAGTACTTC
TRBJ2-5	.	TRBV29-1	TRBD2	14	CSVEIREDQETQYF	TGCAGCGTTGAAATCCGGGAGGACCAAGAGACCCAGTACTTC
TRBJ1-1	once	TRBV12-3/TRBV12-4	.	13	CASSSTPYTEAFF	TGTGCCAGCAGTTCTACCCCCTACACTGAAGCTTTCTTT
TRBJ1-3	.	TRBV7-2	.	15	CASSSTTLSGNTIYF	TGTGCCAGCAGCTCGACGACACTCTCTGGAAACACCATATATTTT
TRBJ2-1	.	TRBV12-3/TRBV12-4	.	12	CASSLWFDEQFF	TGTGCCAGCAGTTTATGGTTTGATGAGCAGTTCTTC
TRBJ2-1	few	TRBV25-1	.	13	CASSGGRRNEQFF	TGTGCCAGCAGTGGAGGGAGGAGGAATGAGCAGTTCTTC
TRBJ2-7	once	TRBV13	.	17	CASSSWGDKILSYEQYF	TGTGCCAGCAGCTCCTGGGGGGACAAAATTCTCTCCTACGAGCAGTACTTC
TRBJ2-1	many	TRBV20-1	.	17	CSARFRKATGTYNEQFF	TGCAGTGCTAGATTTCGGAAGGCGACGGGGACCTACAATGAGCAGTTCTTC
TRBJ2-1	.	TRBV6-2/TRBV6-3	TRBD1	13	CASSYYSDRAQFF	TGTGCCAGCAGTTACTACTCGGACAGGGCGCAGTTCTTC
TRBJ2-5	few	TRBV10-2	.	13	CASLSRGGETQYF	TGCGCCAGCCTGAGCAGGGGAGGGGAGACCCAGTACTTC
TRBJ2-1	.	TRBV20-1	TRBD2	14	CSAHLAGGRNEQFF	TGCAGTGCCCATCTAGCGGGGGGCCGGAATGAGCAGTTCTTC
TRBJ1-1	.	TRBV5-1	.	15	CASSLVGLGATEAFF	TGCGCCAGCAGCTTGGTTGGCCTGGGGGCAACTGAAGCTTTCTTT